The 19 T cell receptor beta chains in this list originate from one sample, sequenced in a study of blood T cell repertoires in COVID-19. TCRdb's table, derived via immunoSEQ multiplex PCR, lists solely in-frame clones and lacks some. The data contain under 200,000 clones, 70% to 90% of them seen just once; the ten biggest clones take up under 25%. Specimen: peripheral blood. The receptors were sampled from a man aged 60-69 years with active or convalescent COVID-19.

Only one count was recorded for this clone. The rearrangement links TRBV5-1 to TRBJ1-5; TRBD1 might be the D (6 bases). CDR1 is SGHRS, CDR2 YFSETQ, per germline. CDR3 length: 16 amino acids. The V end was cut by 0 bases, the J end by 4 bases, with 14 bases between. The CDR3 is CASSLGQGNRNQPQHF. The CDR3 DNA reads TGCGCCAGCAGCTTGGGGCAGGGGAATCGGAATCAGCCCCAGCATTTT.

The rearrangement joins TRBV4-1 to TRBJ2-7, with D possibly TRBD2 on 5 matching bases. Germline V gives CDR1 MGHRA, CDR2 YSYEKL. Deletions cut 0 bases from V and 10 bases from J, with 19 bases between. The CDR3 has 15 residues. The CDR3 DNA reads TGCGCCAGCAGCCAAGATAACAGCCCCTACCGGGAACAGTACTTC. Its translation is CASSQDNSPYREQYF.

This chain links TRBV6-5 with TRBJ2-5; D unclear. Trimming shortened V by 6 bases and J by 5 bases, and 13 bases separated the two germline ends. Per the germline V gene, CDR1 is MNHEY and CDR2 is SVGAGI. CDR3 length: 13 residues. CDR3 loop: CASRHLPAETQYF. For the CDR3, the DNA is TGTGCCAGCAGGCACCTCCCCGCGGAGACCCAGTACTTC.

This clone has just a few counts. This sequence joins TRBV18 and TRBJ2-7; D call uncertain. The CDR3 runs 15 residues. The germline V and J ends were trimmed by 3 bases and 7 bases, with 19 bases remaining between them. Germline CDR1 is KGHSH and CDR2 is LQKENI. The CDR3 DNA follows: TGTGCCAGCTCACCGGCGGCAGACCTCAACGGAGAGCAGTACTTC. It specifies CASSPAADLNGEQYF.

The rearrangement links TRBV2 to TRBJ1-1, with TRBD1 identical over 8 bases. The trim removed 6 bases at V and 2 bases at J, leaving 11 bases unmatched. CDR1 is SNHLY and CDR2 is FYNNEI in the germline V gene. This CDR3 spans 16 amino acids. CDR3 nucleotides: TGTGCCAGCAGCGTTGGACAGGGTCAGGGTAACACTGAAGCTTTCTTT. This sequence encodes CASSVGQGQGNTEAFF. Drawing the rest from reference TRBV2 and TRBJ1-1, the complete variable domain is EPEVTQTPSHQVTQMGQEVILRCVPISNHLYFYWYRQILGQKVEFLVSFYNNEISEKSEIFDDQFSVERPDGSNFTLKIRSTKLEDSAMYFCASSVGQGQGNTEAFFGQGTRLTVV.

V gene TRBV29-1 combines with J gene TRBJ1-1, with D unresolved. The CDR3 loop spans 15 amino acids. CDR1 and CDR2 from the germline V gene are SQVTM and ANQGSEA. Deletions cut 0 bases from V and 0 bases from J, with 11 bases between. CDR3 sequence reads: CSVEDLAGMNTEAFF. CDR3 in DNA: TGCAGCGTTGAAGATCTCGCGGGTATGAACACTGAAGCTTTCTTT.

This chain links TRBV19 with TRBJ2-7; 10 bases line up with TRBD2. CDR1 is LNHDA and CDR2 is SQIVND in the germline V gene (reference sequence). Trimming removed 5 bases from V and 1 base from J; junction bases left unmatched: 5. The CDR3 loop spans 15 amino acids. The CDR3 spells CASSRSLAGSYEQYF. The DNA for the CDR3 is TGTGCCAGTAGTCGTTCACTAGCGGGGTCCTACGAGCAGTACTTC.

This chain uses TRBV2 with TRBJ2-7; no clear D. Between the trimmed V and J ends, which lost 4 bases and 5 bases, there was a span of 9 bases. The CDR3 has 12 residues. Germline V gene lookup returns CDR1 SNHLY and CDR2 FYNNEI. The CDR3 DNA sequence: TGTGCCAGCAGTGCCCACAACGACGAGCAGTACTTC. Translation: CASSAHNDEQYF.

V is TRBV10-1 and J is TRBJ2-1; D might be TRBD1 (6 bases). CDR3 length: 13 residues. Per the germline V gene, CDR1 is WNHNN and CDR2 is SYGVQD (reference sequence). Trimming removed 3 bases at V and 9 bases at J, with 12 bases between. CDR3: CASSDRGRSEQFF. CDR3 nucleotides: TGCGCCAGCAGTGACAGGGGCCGGAGTGAGCAGTTCTTC.

The J gene is TRBJ1-2, the V gene TRBV6-5; D gene uncertain. V was cut by 7 bases and J by 8 bases, with 14 bases left in between. Germline V gene data show CDR1 as MNHEY and CDR2 as SVGAGI. There are 12 residues in the CDR3. CDR3 residues: CASTVRREGYTF. The CDR3 coding sequence is TGTGCCAGCACCGTTCGGAGGGAGGGCTACACCTTC.

CDR3 coding DNA: TGTGCCAGCAACCCGACAGGGGGTGGCTACACCTTC. Translated, it gives CASNPTGGGYTF. The rearrangement joins TRBV6-5 to TRBJ1-2; TRBD1 agrees at 9 bases. Germline values: CDR1 MNHEY, CDR2 SVGAGI. Trimming cost V 7 bases and J 7 bases; bases outside gene matches: 4. The CDR3 spans 12 residues.

V and J are TRBV5-1 and TRBJ2-3, with TRBD2 as a possible D gene (7 bases). Trimming pared 1 base from V and 3 bases from J, leaving 15 bases between. This CDR3 has 16 residues. Germline CDR1 SGHRS, CDR2 YFSETQ. CDR3 nucleotides: TGCGCCAGCAGCTTGTCCGTGGGGGGGCTGACAGATACGCAGTATTTT. It translates to CASSLSVGGLTDTQYF. Using reference TRBV5-1 and TRBJ2-3 for the parts outside the CDR3, the full variable domain is KAGVTQTPRYLIKTRGQQVTLSCSPISGHRSVSWYQQTPGQGLQFLFEYFSETQRNKGNFPGRFSGRQFSNSRSEMNVSTLELGDSALYLCASSLSVGGLTDTQYFGPGTRLTVL.

The rearrangement links TRBV7-3 to TRBJ2-7; D is unresolved. Germline V CDR1 and CDR2: SGHTA, FQGTGA. Trimming took 2 bases from V and 0 from J, leaving 11 bases between them. CDR3 length: 15 residues. CDR3 coding DNA: TGTGCCAGCAGCTTATTGTTCAGGCACTCCTACGAGCAGTACTTC. Translated: CASSLLFRHSYEQYF. Filled out from reference TRBV7-3 and TRBJ2-7, the complete variable domain reads GAGVSQTPSNKVTEKGKYVELRCDPISGHTALYWYRQSLGQGPEFLIYFQGTGAADDSGLPNDRFFAVRPEGSVSTLKIQRTERGDSAVYLCASSLLFRHSYEQYFGPGTRLTVT.

This chain's CDR3 is CASSPRGGGGTQYF. The CDR3 coding sequence is TGTGCCAGCAGCCCAAGAGGCGGGGGAGGGACCCAGTACTTC. The V call is TRBV3-1 (or the pseudogene TRBV3-2), the J call TRBJ2-5; 7 bases agree with TRBD2. V shed 4 bases and J 7 bases; nucleotides not matched to a gene: 9. The germline gives CDR1 LGHDT, CDR2 YNNKEL (reference sequence). This CDR3 contains 14 residues.

The sample holds a few counts of this clone. This rearrangement joins TRBV19 to TRBJ1-5, with 7 bases aligning to TRBD1. J gave up 4 bases and V 8 bases, and 5 bases lay outside the gene matches. This CDR3 comprises 13 residues. Germline values: CDR1 LNHDA, CDR2 SQIVND (reference sequence). The CDR3 bases are TGTGCCAGTGGCAAACAGGGGAATCAGCCCCAGCATTTT. This codes for CASGKQGNQPQHF. The full variable domain, completed using reference TRBV19 and TRBJ1-5, is DGGITQSPKYLFRKEGQNVTLSCEQNLNHDAMYWYRQDPGQGLRLIYYSQIVNDFQKGDIAEGYSVSREKKESFPLTVTSAQKNPTAFYLCASGKQGNQPQHFGDGTRLSIL.

This rearrangement joins TRBV4-1 to TRBJ1-4, with 8 bases identical to TRBD1. The CDR3 is made up of 16 amino acids. Germline loops: CDR1 MGHRA, CDR2 YSYEKL. With V trimmed by 4 bases and J by 10 bases, 14 bases remained unmatched. CDR3 region: CASSPIGRQGSVKLFF. CDR3 in DNA: TGCGCCAGCAGCCCCATTGGTCGACAGGGGTCGGTAAAACTGTTTTTT.

V usage is TRBV15 and J usage is TRBJ2-5; weak D call: TRBD1 (5 bases). The CDR3 totals 14 residues. Germline V CDR1 and CDR2: LNHNV, YYDKDF (reference sequence). V lost 5 bases to trimming and J lost 5 bases, with 15 bases between them. The DNA for the CDR3 is TGTGCCACCAGCTCCCACTGGACACTGGAGACCCAGTACTTC. Translating it yields CATSSHWTLETQYF.

The chain combines TRBV20-1 with TRBJ1-5; 8 bases are shared with TRBD1. CDR1 and CDR2 from the germline V gene are DFQATT and SNEGSKA (reference sequence). The CDR3 covers 15 residues. V lost 3 bases and J lost 2; bases outside the gene matches: 6. The CDR3 is CSASMQGAGNQPQHF. DNA of the CDR3: TGCAGTGCTAGTATGCAGGGGGCAGGCAATCAGCCCCAGCATTTT.

The genes are TRBV6-5 and TRBJ1-1; D is undetermined. Between the trimmed V and J ends, which lost 6 bases and 1 base, there was a span of 12 bases. CDR3 size: 14 residues. CDR1 and CDR2 from the germline V gene are MNHEY and SVGAGI. The CDR3 DNA reads as TGTGCCAGCAGGGTCGAGATGAGGAACACTGAAGCTTTCTTT. Its protein is CASRVEMRNTEAFF.